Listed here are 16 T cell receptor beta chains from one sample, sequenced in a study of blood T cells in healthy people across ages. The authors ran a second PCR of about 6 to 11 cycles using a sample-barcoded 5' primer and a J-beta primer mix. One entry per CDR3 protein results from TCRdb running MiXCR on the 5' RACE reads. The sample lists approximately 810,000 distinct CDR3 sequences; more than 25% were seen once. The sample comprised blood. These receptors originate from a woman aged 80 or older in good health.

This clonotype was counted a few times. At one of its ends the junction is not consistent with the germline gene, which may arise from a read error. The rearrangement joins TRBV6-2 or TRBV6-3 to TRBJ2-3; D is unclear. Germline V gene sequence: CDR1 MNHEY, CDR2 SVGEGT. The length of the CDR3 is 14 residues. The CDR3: CASSSTLSTDMQYF. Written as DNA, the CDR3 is TGTGCCAGCAGTTCCACTTTGAGCACAGATATGCAGTATTTT.

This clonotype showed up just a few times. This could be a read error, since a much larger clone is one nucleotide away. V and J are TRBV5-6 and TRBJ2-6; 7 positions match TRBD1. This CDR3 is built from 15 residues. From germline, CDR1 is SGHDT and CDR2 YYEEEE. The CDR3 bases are TGTGCCGGCAGCTGGACAGGTACTGTGGCCAACGTCCTGACTTTC. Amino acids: CAGSWTGTVANVLTF. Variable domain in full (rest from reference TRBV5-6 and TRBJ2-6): DAGVTQSPTHLIKTRGQQVTLRCSPKSGHDTVSWYQQALGQGPQFIFQYYEEEERQRGNFPDRFSGHQFPNYSSELNVNALLLGDSALYLCAGSWTGTVANVLTFGAGSRLTVL.

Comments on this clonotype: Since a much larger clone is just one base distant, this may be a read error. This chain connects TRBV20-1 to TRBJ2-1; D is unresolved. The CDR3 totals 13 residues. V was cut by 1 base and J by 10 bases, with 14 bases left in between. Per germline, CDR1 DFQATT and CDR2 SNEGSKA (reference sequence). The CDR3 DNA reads TGCAGTGCTAGAGTGCTGACACTCTACGAGCAGTTCTTC. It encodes CSARVLTLYEQFF.

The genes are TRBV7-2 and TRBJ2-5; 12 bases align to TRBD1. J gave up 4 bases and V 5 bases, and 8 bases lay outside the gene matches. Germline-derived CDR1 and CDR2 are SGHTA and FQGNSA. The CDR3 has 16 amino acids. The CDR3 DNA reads TGTGCCAGCAGCCCCGGGACAGGGGGCCAGGGAGAGACCCAGTACTTC. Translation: CASSPGTGGQGETQYF.

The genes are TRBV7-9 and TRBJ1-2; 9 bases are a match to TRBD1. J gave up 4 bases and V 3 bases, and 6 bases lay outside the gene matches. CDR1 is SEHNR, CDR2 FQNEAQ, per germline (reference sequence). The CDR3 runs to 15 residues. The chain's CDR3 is CASSFAGTGSYGYTF. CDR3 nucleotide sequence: TGTGCCAGCAGCTTTGCCGGGACAGGGAGCTATGGCTACACCTTC.

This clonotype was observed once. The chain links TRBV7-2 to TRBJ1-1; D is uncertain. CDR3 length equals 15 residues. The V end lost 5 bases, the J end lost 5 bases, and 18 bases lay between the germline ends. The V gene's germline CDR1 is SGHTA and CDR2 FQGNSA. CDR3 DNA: TGTGCCAGCAGCCTCACCGTGGGGAGGACTACTGAAGCTTTCTTT. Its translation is CASSLTVGRTTEAFF.

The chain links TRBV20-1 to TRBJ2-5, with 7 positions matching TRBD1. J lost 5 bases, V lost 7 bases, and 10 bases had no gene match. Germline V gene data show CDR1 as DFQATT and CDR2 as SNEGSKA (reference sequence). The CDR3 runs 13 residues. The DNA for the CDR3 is TGCAGTGGGACGAACAGGGGCGAGGAGACCCAGTACTTC. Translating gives CSGTNRGEETQYF.

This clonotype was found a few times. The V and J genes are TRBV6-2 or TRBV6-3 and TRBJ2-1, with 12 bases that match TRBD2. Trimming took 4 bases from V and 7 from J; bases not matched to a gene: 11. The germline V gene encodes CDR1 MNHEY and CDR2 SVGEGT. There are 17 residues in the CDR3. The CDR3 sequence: CASSWLAGGRSLNEQFF. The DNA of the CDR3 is TGTGCCAGCAGTTGGCTAGCGGGGGGGCGATCCTTGAATGAGCAGTTCTTC.

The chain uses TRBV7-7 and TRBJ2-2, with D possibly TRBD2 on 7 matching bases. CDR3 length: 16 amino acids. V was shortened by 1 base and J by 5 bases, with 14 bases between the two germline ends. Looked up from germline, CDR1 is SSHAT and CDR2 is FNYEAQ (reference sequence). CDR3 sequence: CASSLGGGGRTGELFF. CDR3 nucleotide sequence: TGTGCCAGCAGCTTAGGAGGCGGGGGCCGTACCGGGGAGCTGTTTTTT.

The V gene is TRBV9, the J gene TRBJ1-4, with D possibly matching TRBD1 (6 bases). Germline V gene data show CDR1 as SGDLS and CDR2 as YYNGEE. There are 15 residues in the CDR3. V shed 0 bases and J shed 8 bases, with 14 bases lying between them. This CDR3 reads CASSVVPGVGEKLFF. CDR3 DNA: TGTGCCAGCAGCGTAGTTCCAGGGGTAGGGGAAAAACTGTTTTTT.

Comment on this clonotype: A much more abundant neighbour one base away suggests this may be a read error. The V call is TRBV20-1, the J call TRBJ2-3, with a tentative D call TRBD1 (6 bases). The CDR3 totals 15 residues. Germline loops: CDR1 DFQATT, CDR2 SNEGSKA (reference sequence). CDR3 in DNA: TGCAGTGCTAGAGATTTAACAGGGAGCACAGATGCGCAGTATTTT. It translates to CSARDLTGSTDAQYF.

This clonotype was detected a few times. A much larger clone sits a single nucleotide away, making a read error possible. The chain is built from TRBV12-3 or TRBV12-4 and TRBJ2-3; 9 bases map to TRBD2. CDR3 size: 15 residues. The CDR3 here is CASSSHSGGSDAQYF. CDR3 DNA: TGTGCCAGCAGTTCACATAGCGGGGGTTCAGATGCGCAGTATTTT.

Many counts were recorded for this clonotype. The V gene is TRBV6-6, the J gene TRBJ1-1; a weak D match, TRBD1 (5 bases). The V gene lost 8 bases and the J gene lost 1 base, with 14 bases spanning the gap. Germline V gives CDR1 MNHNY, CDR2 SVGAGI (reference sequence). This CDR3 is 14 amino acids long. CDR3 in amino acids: CASWGRVGNTEAFF. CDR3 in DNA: TGTGCCAGCTGGGGCAGGGTGGGGAACACTGAAGCTTTCTTT.

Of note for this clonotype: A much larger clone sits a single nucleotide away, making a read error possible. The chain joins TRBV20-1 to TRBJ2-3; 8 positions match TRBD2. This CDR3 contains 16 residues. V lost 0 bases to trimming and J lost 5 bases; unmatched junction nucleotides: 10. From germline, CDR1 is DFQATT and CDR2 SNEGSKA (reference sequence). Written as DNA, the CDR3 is TGCAGTGCTAGAGACCCTAACGGGGGGGCCCTAGATACGCAGTATTTT. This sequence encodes CSARDPNGGALDTQYF.

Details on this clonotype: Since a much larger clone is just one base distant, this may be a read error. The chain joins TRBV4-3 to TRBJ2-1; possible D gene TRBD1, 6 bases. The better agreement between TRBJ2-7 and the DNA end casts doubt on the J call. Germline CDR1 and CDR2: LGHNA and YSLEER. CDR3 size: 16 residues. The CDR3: CASSQAGQSSYNEQYF. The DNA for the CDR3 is TGCGCCAGCAGCCAAGCTGGACAGAGCTCCTACAATGAGCAGTACTTC.

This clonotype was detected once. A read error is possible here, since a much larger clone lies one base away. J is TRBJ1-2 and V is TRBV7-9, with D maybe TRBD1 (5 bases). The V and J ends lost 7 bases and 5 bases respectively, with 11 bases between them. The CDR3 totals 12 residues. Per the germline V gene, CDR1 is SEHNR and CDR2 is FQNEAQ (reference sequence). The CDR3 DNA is TGTGCCAGCAACACGACAGAGTATGGCTACACCTTC. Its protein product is CASNTTEYGYTF.